A single sample gave rise to the 17 T cell receptor beta chains below, sequenced in a study of identical twins. TCRdb processed the 5' RACE reads anew with MiXCR; each CDR3 protein has one entry. Of just under 650,000 distinct CDR3 sequences in the sample, less than 9% were seen once. These data also formed part of another study, on yellow fever vaccine responses in identical twins.

Sequencing input: PBMCs. Source of these receptors: a woman aged 18-29 years in good health.

This clonotype showed up just a few times. The chain recombines TRBV12-3 or TRBV12-4 with TRBJ2-3; D remains unclear. V lost 6 bases to trimming and J lost 2 bases, with 15 bases between them. The CDR3 extends over 15 amino acids. The CDR3 sequence is CASSPAGSNTDTQYF. CDR3 DNA: TGTGCCAGCAGCCCAGCAGGTAGTAACACAGATACGCAGTATTTT.

This clonotype was seen only a few times. This chain joins TRBV6-5 and TRBJ1-5; no clear D gene. V lost 5 bases and J 2 bases, leaving 19 bases between the germline ends. This CDR3 has 17 residues. From germline, CDR1 is MNHEY and CDR2 SVGAGI. The CDR3 DNA follows: TGTGCCAGCAGTAACAAATGGGCCGGCGTGGGCAATCAGCCCCAGCATTTT. This encodes CASSNKWAGVGNQPQHF.

V usage is TRBV20-1 and J usage is TRBJ2-3; D possibly matches TRBD1 or TRBD2 (5 bases each). Germline V gene data show CDR1 as DFQATT and CDR2 as SNEGSKA (reference sequence). Trimming removed 2 bases at V and 0 bases at J, with 12 bases between. The CDR3 consists of 15 residues. CDR3 in DNA: TGCAGTGCTAGAAGGCCGGGGACCAGCACAGATACGCAGTATTTT. This gives the protein CSARRPGTSTDTQYF.

The chain combines TRBV20-1 with TRBJ2-1, with 9 bases that match TRBD2. The germline CDR1 and CDR2 sequences are DFQATT and SNEGSKA (reference sequence). V lost 6 bases and J lost 9; bases outside the gene matches: 6. There are 12 residues in the CDR3. CDR3 protein: CSASKTSGEQFF. In DNA, the CDR3 is TGCAGTGCCTCCAAGACTAGCGGTGAGCAGTTCTTC.

This clonotype has a count of ten or more. The chain joins TRBV12-3 or TRBV12-4 to TRBJ1-2; 8 bases match TRBD1. Germline trimming cut 5 bases from V and 3 bases from J; bases unmatched to any gene: 11. The CDR3 is 16 residues long. CDR3 amino acids: CASSPNRGRSDYGYTF. The CDR3 bases are TGTGCCAGCAGTCCCAACAGGGGGAGGTCGGACTATGGCTACACCTTC.

A few counts support this clonotype. The CDR3 loop is CASSLDGAYNEQFF. The CDR3 DNA is TGTGCCAGCAGTCTGGACGGGGCTTACAATGAGCAGTTCTTC. The V and J genes are TRBV27 and TRBJ2-1; tentatively, D is TRBD1 or TRBD2 (5 bases each). V was cut by 5 bases and J by 4 bases, with 12 bases left in between. CDR3 length equals 14 residues. CDR1 and CDR2 from the germline V gene are MNHEY and SMNVEV (reference sequence).

This clonotype came up a few times. The V gene is TRBV7-9, the J gene TRBJ2-7, with 8 nucleotides matching TRBD1. The length of the CDR3 is 15 residues. Germline V gene data show CDR1 as SEHNR and CDR2 as FQNEAQ (reference sequence). The V and J ends lost 4 bases and 3 bases, in that order; junction bases with no gene match: 8. CDR3 loop: CASSSRTGRNYEQYF. DNA for the CDR3: TGTGCCAGCAGCTCCAGGACAGGGAGGAACTACGAGCAGTACTTC.

Many counts were recorded for this clonotype. The chain joins TRBV12-3 or TRBV12-4 to TRBJ2-1; TRBD1 matches at 8 bases. Trimming took 6 bases from V and 0 from J; bases not matched to a gene: 10. There are 17 residues in the CDR3. CDR3 in amino acids: CASSLIQGVSSYNEQFF. The DNA for the CDR3 is TGTGCCAGCAGCCTTATACAGGGGGTGAGCTCCTACAATGAGCAGTTCTTC.

This clonotype has only a few counts. The V and J genes are TRBV24-1 and TRBJ1-2, with D unclear. Per germline, CDR1 KGHDR and CDR2 SFDVKD. The germline V and J ends were trimmed by 4 bases and 0 bases, with 14 bases remaining between them. CDR3 size: 16 residues. CDR3 in amino acids: CATSEAAGTPNYGYTF. CDR3 coding DNA: TGTGCCACCAGTGAGGCCGCAGGAACTCCTAACTATGGCTACACCTTC.

The chain couples TRBV7-3 to TRBJ2-1, with 9 bases aligning to TRBD2. Looked up from germline, CDR1 is SGHTA and CDR2 is FQGTGA. The CDR3 runs to 15 residues. J gave up 8 bases and V 0 bases, and 5 bases lay outside the gene matches. The CDR3 loop reads CASSLTSGRMDEQFF. As DNA, the CDR3 is TGTGCCAGCAGCTTAACTAGCGGGAGAATGGATGAGCAGTTCTTC.

The chain is built from TRBV7-2 and TRBJ1-4; 7 bases line up with TRBD1. The CDR3 is 16 amino acids. V lost 2 bases and J lost 10; bases outside the gene matches: 13. The germline gives CDR1 SGHTA, CDR2 FQGNSA. The CDR3 here is CASSLQPGGTTGKLFF. The CDR3 nucleotides are TGTGCCAGCAGCTTACAGCCAGGGGGGACAACGGGAAAACTGTTTTTT. The entire variable domain, with the rest obtained from reference TRBV7-2 and TRBJ1-4, is as follows: GAGVSQSPSNKVTEKGKDVELRCDPISGHTALYWYRQSLGQGLEFLIYFQGNSAPDKSGLPSDRFSAERTGGSVSTLTIQRTQQEDSAVYLCASSLQPGGTTGKLFFGSGTQLSVL.

This clonotype was seen a handful of times. The rearrangement uses TRBV7-3 and TRBJ2-5; possible D gene TRBD1, 6 bases. V shed 5 bases and J shed 2 bases, with 18 bases lying between them. CDR3 length: 16 residues. Germline loops: CDR1 SGHTA, CDR2 FQGTGA. The CDR3 loop reads CASSPRPSDSQETQYF. CDR3 DNA sequence: TGTGCCAGCAGCCCCCGCCCTTCGGACAGTCAAGAGACCCAGTACTTC.

V is TRBV10-3 and J is TRBJ2-3, with TRBD2 identical over 9 bases. Trimming took 5 bases from V and 2 from J; bases not matched to a gene: 8. The CDR3 length is 16 residues. Germline V gene data show CDR1 as ENHRY and CDR2 as SYGVKD. The CDR3 here is CAISWLAGSSTDTQYF. The CDR3 nucleotides read TGTGCCATCAGTTGGCTAGCGGGATCCTCCACAGATACGCAGTATTTT.

The chain uses TRBV19 and TRBJ2-1; 10 positions agree with TRBD2. Per germline, CDR1 LNHDA and CDR2 SQIVND (reference sequence). Trimming took 2 bases from V and 9 from J; bases not matched to a gene: 10. The CDR3 runs 16 residues. In DNA, the CDR3 is TGTGCCAGTAGTATACGGGGAACTAGCGGGAAGGTTGAGCAGTTCTTC. This encodes CASSIRGTSGKVEQFF.

V gene TRBV6-1 combines with J gene TRBJ2-1; D call uncertain. CDR3 length: 17 residues. V was cut by 1 base and J by 7 bases, with 20 bases left in between. Per germline, CDR1 MNHNS and CDR2 SASEGT. Here the CDR3 reads CASSEGLQQYLRNEQFF. CDR3 nucleotide sequence: TGTGCCAGCAGTGAAGGTCTCCAGCAGTATCTACGGAATGAGCAGTTCTTC.

Many counts were recorded for this clonotype. The V gene is TRBV9, the J gene TRBJ2-2; D perhaps matches TRBD1 (5 bases). The germline V gene has CDR1 SGDLS and CDR2 YYNGEE. V was shortened by 0 bases and J by 7 bases, with 10 bases between the two germline ends. This CDR3 comprises 14 residues. CDR3 DNA: TGTGCCAGCAGCGTAGCTGGGGCAGGCGGGGAGCTGTTTTTT. This encodes CASSVAGAGGELFF.

This clonotype appeared many times. The rearrangement joins TRBV5-1 to TRBJ2-1; D remains ambiguous. Between the trimmed V and J ends, which lost 3 bases and 6 bases, there was a span of 16 bases. Germline CDR1 reads SGHRS; CDR2 reads YFSETQ. CDR3 length: 15 residues. DNA for the CDR3: TGCGCCAGCAGCTCCTACACCGAGGCCCCCAATGAGCAGTTCTTC. Translated, it gives CASSSYTEAPNEQFF.